The clone carrying this T cell receptor beta chain was found many times. Its specificity is not known. V trimming: 6 bases; J trimming: 4 bases; junction bases outside the gene matches: 26. The CDR3 contains 22 residues. Germline values: CDR1 SNHLY, CDR2 FYNNEI. The record originates from a study of spatial heterogeneity in lung cancer. Looking at the study overall: Within raw reads, each unique TCR and UMI combination appeared on average more than ten times.

Study-wide findings and caveats: Follow-up blood showed ubiquitous expanded tumor TCRs less than blood at resection did.

Time point noted: sample taken at primary tumor resection. A total of more than 65 untreated early-stage non-small cell lung cancer patients served as donors. The sequenced material consisted of unsorted whole RNA from tumor, nontumor lung or frozen PBMC. TCRdb called the 5' RACE reads again in MiXCR, with one record for every CDR3 protein. The table shows more than 20,000 distinct CDR3 sequences, with around 4.6% occurring only once. This TCR came from a male donor with early-stage non-small cell lung cancer. Sample: PBMCs, taken at surgery. The gene calls are TRBV2 and TRBJ1-4, with 10 bases matching TRBD1. CDR3 coding DNA: TGTGCCAGCAGATACAGCGGGACAGGGGTGCCCAGCAGGAGATTTAGTAATGAAAAACTGTTTTTT. Residues: CASRYSGTGVPSRRFSNEKLFF.